The 12 T cell receptor beta chains below all came from one sample that was sequenced in a study of beta chain features in type 1 diabetes (dated by TCRdb to the late 2010s). Study-wide conclusions, independent of this receptor: In all four CD4+ subsets, TCRB CDR3 length was moderately but significantly shorter in type 1 diabetes patients.

Library prep was done by the immunoSEQ multiplex PCR assay. The entire isolated RNA was reverse transcribed using the High Capacity cDNA Reverse Transcription Kit, and thus expressed TCRB transcripts were sequenced. TCRdb mirrors the immuneACCESS table, restricted to in-frame sequences. Some clones are absent from its copies; in checked studies, under half trace to an unresolved V gene, and the reason for the others is unknown. The sample data list about 660,000 clones, and about 14% of these were observed just once. The leading ten clones occupy roughly 0.04% of the sample. The antigens of these receptors remain unknown. Sequenced input: naive CD4+ T cells from blood. The cell subset or site label here, explained by the study, means: true naive CD4+ T cells. Receptors originate from a man aged 18 to 29 with type 1 diabetes.

This clone was detected only a few times. The chain employs TRBV25-1 and TRBJ2-1, with no clear D. The germline V gene encodes CDR1 MGHDK and CDR2 SYGVNS. The CDR3 consists of 12 residues. V gave up 1 base and J gave up 12 bases, with 10 bases separating them. DNA of the CDR3: TGTGCCAGCAGTGAATTAGGATTTGGGCAGTTCTTC. Its translation is CASSELGFGQFF.

The chain combines TRBV20-1 with TRBJ2-3, with D unresolved. CDR1 DFQATT and CDR2 SNEGSKA come from the germline V gene (reference sequence). CDR3 length equals 10 residues. V lost 7 bases, J lost 2 bases, and 4 bases lay in between. DNA for the CDR3: TGCAGTGGAGACACAGATACGCAGTATTTT. It yields the protein CSGDTDTQYF.

The table lists this clone with a few counts. The V call is TRBV7-8, the J call TRBJ1-2; possible D gene TRBD1, 6 bases. The CDR3 contains 12 residues. Germline CDR1 reads SGHVS; CDR2 reads FQNEAQ. Trimming pared 4 bases from V and 8 bases from J, leaving 11 bases between. The CDR3 nucleotides read TGTGCCAGCAGCTCGAACAGGGTCGGCTACACCTTC. The encoded protein is CASSSNRVGYTF.

This clone was observed a few times. V and J are TRBV28 and TRBJ1-2; 7 positions match TRBD1. With V trimmed by 5 bases and J by 9 bases, 6 bases remained unmatched. The CDR3 covers 12 residues. Germline-derived CDR1 and CDR2 are MDHEN and SYDVKM. The CDR3 bases are TGTGCCAGCAGTATCACAGGGGACCGCTACACCTTC. Translated, it gives CASSITGDRYTF.

This sequence joins TRBV7-2 and TRBJ2-1, with D unclear. Germline CDR1 SGHTA, CDR2 FQGNSA. V dropped 1 base and J dropped 2 bases, with 9 bases sitting between them. The CDR3 sequence is 15 residues long. DNA of the CDR3: TGTGCCAGCAGCTTAGGGTTAGACACCTACAATGAGCAGTTCTTC. Translating gives CASSLGLDTYNEQFF.

There are a few counts of this clone. The rearrangement joins TRBV28 to TRBJ2-3, with 11 nucleotides matching TRBD2. The CDR3 is made up of 14 amino acids. The V gene end was trimmed by 7 bases and the J gene end by 4 bases; junction bases not matched to a gene: 4. The germline V gene encodes CDR1 MDHEN and CDR2 SYDVKM. The CDR3 nucleotides are TGTGCCAGCACCCTAGCGGGGGGTGCAGATACGCAGTATTTT. Translating gives CASTLAGGADTQYF. Complete variable domain (other parts from reference TRBV28 and TRBJ2-3): DVKVTQSSRYLVKRTGEKVFLECVQDMDHENMFWYRQDPGLGLRLIYFSYDVKMKEKGDIPEGYSVSREKKERFSLILESASTNQTSMYLCASTLAGGADTQYFGPGTRLTVL.

This clone turned up a few times. The chain carries TRBV5-1 and TRBJ2-7, with unresolved D. Germline V gene sequence: CDR1 SGHRS, CDR2 YFSETQ. The V end lost 4 bases, the J end lost 4 bases, and 21 bases lay between the germline ends. CDR3 size: 16 residues. The CDR3 bases are TGCGCCAGCAGCCCCACGGCTGGCGGTTCGAGATACGAGCAGTACTTC. Its translation is CASSPTAGGSRYEQYF.

V and J are TRBV28 and TRBJ1-1; TRBD1 aligns across 7 bases. This CDR3 comprises 14 residues. J was trimmed by 0 bases and V by 4 bases; bases with no gene match: 2. Germline lookup yields CDR1 MDHEN and CDR2 SYDVKM. The CDR3 nucleotides read TGTGCCAGCAGTTCGACAGGGATGAACACTGAAGCTTTCTTT. Encoded protein: CASSSTGMNTEAFF.

The J gene is TRBJ1-2, the V gene TRBV30; D is unclear. The CDR3 loop spans 12 amino acids. The V end lost 0 bases, the J end lost 8 bases, and 10 bases lay between the germline ends. Per germline, CDR1 GTSNPN and CDR2 SVGIG (reference sequence). CDR3 nucleotides: TGTGCCTGGAGTGTGATAGGTCCGGGCTACACCTTC. Its translation is CAWSVIGPGYTF.

This clone came up a few times. This chain links TRBV7-2 with TRBJ2-4; D perhaps matches TRBD1 (5 bases). Germline loops: CDR1 SGHTA, CDR2 FQGNSA. V gave up 3 bases and J gave up 9 bases, with 15 bases separating them. The CDR3 is made up of 14 amino acids. As DNA, the CDR3 is TGTGCCAGCAGCTTGACGGTGAAAGGGGTCATTCAGTACTTC. This encodes CASSLTVKGVIQYF.

The chain uses TRBV7-2 and TRBJ1-2; 9 positions agree with TRBD1. CDR3 size: 12 residues. Unmatched junction bases numbered 9, after V lost 11 bases and J lost 8 bases. Germline V CDR1 and CDR2: SGHTA, FQGNSA. DNA of the CDR3: TGTGCCGGGAACCACAGGGGGCAAGGCTACACCTTC. Translating gives CAGNHRGQGYTF.

The chain joins TRBV27 to TRBJ2-3; 7 nucleotides match TRBD2. The length of the CDR3 is 15 residues. Trimming took 5 bases from V and 1 from J; bases not matched to a gene: 6. Germline V gene sequence: CDR1 MNHEY, CDR2 SMNVEV (reference sequence). The CDR3 spells CASSPRDYRTDTQYF. The DNA for the CDR3 is TGTGCCAGCAGTCCCCGGGACTACCGCACAGATACGCAGTATTTT.